Sequencing of this T cell receptor (beta chain) was carried out in a study of OX40 agonist ivuxolimab in advanced cancers. The overall study: Patients took ivuxolimab, an agonistic anti-OX40 (CD134) antibody. Patients were infused with ivuxolimab every 2 weeks at 0.01 to 10 mg/kg.

Repertoires were generated with immunoSEQ multiplex PCR, while TCRdb's copy carries only in-frame clones and drops some. The data show 45,000 to 60,000 clones, 89% seen once. Study results and limitations: Antigen specificity was not determined for the expanded peripheral T cells.

This clone appeared once. Antigen unknown. Collection of blood occurred at baseline, at cycle 4 day 1, and at cycle 7 day 1. CDR1 MNHEY and CDR2 SMNVEV come from the germline V gene (reference sequence). The CDR3 contains 12 residues. The ends were cut back, 6 bases at V and 7 bases at J, with 12 bases in the middle. The rearrangement joins TRBV27 to TRBJ1-2; D is perhaps TRBD1 (6 bases). This specimen consisted of CD4+ or CD8+ T cells sorted from blood, obtained in a trial of the OX40 agonist ivuxolimab. This clonotype originated in an adult with an advanced solid tumor such as melanoma, head and neck, liver or kidney cancer. CDR3 DNA sequence: TGTGCCAGCAGCCTAGGGGGGGCTGGCTACACCTTC. Translation: CASSLGGAGYTF.